These 10 T cell receptor beta chains were sequenced from one sample in a study. Cells sorted as Tregs were CD4+, CD25+ and CD127-/low. TCRdb re-called the 5' RACE reads with MiXCR, one entry per CDR3 protein. The sample consists of approximately 58,000 distinct CDR3 sequences, roughly 28% of them appearing once. The sequenced sample consisted of tumor-infiltrating Tregs sorted from the breast tumor. These receptors came from a female donor with breast cancer.

Comment on this clonotype: A read error may account for a junction end that differs from germline. The V call is TRBV6-5, the J call TRBJ2-1, with 10 bases matching TRBD2. The CDR3 has 16 amino acids. Germline V lookup: CDR1 MNHEY, CDR2 SVGAGI. In nucleotides, the CDR3 is TGTGCCAGCTGTTACTCCCTAGCGGGAGTTAACAATGAGCAGTTCTTC. This encodes CASCYSLAGVNNEQFF.

The V gene is TRBV7-2, the J gene TRBJ2-3, with 15 positions matching TRBD2. This CDR3 is built from 16 residues. J was trimmed by 3 bases and V by 4 bases; bases with no gene match: 2. The germline CDR1 and CDR2 sequences are SGHTA and FQGNSA. The CDR3 spells CASSSGTSGRTDTQYF. Written as DNA, the CDR3 is TGTGCCAGCAGCTCCGGGACTAGCGGGAGGACAGATACGCAGTATTTT.

The V and J genes are TRBV2 and TRBJ2-7; 7 bases agree with TRBD1. Germline V gene lookup returns CDR1 SNHLY and CDR2 FYNNEI. This CDR3 spans 15 amino acids. J gave up 5 bases and V 5 bases, and 12 bases lay outside the gene matches. The CDR3 DNA reads as TGTGCCAGCAGTCAATACGGGACAGTAATCCACGAGCAGTACTTC. Amino acid sequence: CASSQYGTVIHEQYF.

V usage is TRBV5-1 and J usage is TRBJ1-1; 7 nucleotides line up with TRBD1. Germline V CDR1 and CDR2: SGHRS, YFSETQ. This CDR3 has 14 amino acids. Trimming removed 2 bases from V and 6 bases from J; junction bases left unmatched: 7. The CDR3 loop is CASSLTGTDPEAFF. The CDR3 nucleotides read TGCGCCAGCAGCTTAACCGGGACAGATCCTGAAGCTTTCTTT.

The chain is built from TRBV6-6 and TRBJ1-2; perhaps TRBD1 as D (6 bases). The V end was cut by 1 base, the J end by 6 bases, with 24 bases between. The CDR3 covers 18 residues. The germline gives CDR1 MNHNY, CDR2 SVGAGI (reference sequence). CDR3 region: CASSYLNRVGGVNNGYTF. In nucleotides, the CDR3 is TGTGCCAGCAGTTACTTAAACAGGGTTGGGGGAGTGAACAATGGCTACACCTTC.

This clonotype was recorded at least ten times. The chain has TRBV7-8 and TRBJ2-1; 8 bases match TRBD2. Looked up from germline, CDR1 is SGHVS and CDR2 is FQNEAQ. The CDR3 contains 13 residues. Trimming cost V 5 bases and J 9 bases; bases outside gene matches: 6. CDR3 DNA: TGTGCCAGCAGCCAAAGACTAGCGACTGAGCAGTTCTTC. Translated, it gives CASSQRLATEQFF.

Remarks on this clonotype: A single base separates this from a much larger clone, so it may be a read error. V usage is TRBV28 and J usage is TRBJ1-6; tentatively, D is TRBD1 (6 bases). The ends were cut back, 8 bases at V and 17 bases at J, with 22 bases in the middle. This CDR3 has 13 amino acids. The germline gives CDR1 MDHEN, CDR2 SYDVKM. CDR3 region: CASEDIGGEHFHF. The CDR3 DNA reads as TGTGCCAGCGAGGACATCGGGGGCGAACATTTCCACTTT. Together with reference TRBV28 and TRBJ1-6, the CDR3 gives the full variable domain: DVKVTQSSRYLVKRTGEKVFLECVQDMDHENMFWYRQDPGLGLRLIYFSYDVKMKEKGDIPEGYSVSREKKERFSLILESASTNQTSMYLCASEDIGGEHFHFGNGTRLTVT.

This clonotype appeared many times. V gene TRBV7-9 combines with J gene TRBJ2-7; D might be TRBD1 or TRBD2, each matching 6 bases. CDR3 size: 13 residues. CDR1 and CDR2 from the germline V gene are SEHNR and FQNEAQ (reference sequence). Trimming pared 1 base from V and 9 bases from J, leaving 13 bases between. CDR3: CASSLGPGGGQYF. CDR3 sequence (DNA): TGTGCCAGCAGCTTAGGTCCCGGGGGCGGGCAGTACTTC.

The chain couples TRBV7-2 to TRBJ2-7; 7 bases agree with TRBD1. After removal of 5 bases from V and 0 bases from J, the junction contained 4 bases not matched to a gene. The germline V gene encodes CDR1 SGHTA and CDR2 FQGNSA. There are 14 residues in the CDR3. The CDR3 nucleotides are TGTGCCAGCAGCGCGGACAGGTACTCCTACGAGCAGTACTTC. Translated: CASSADRYSYEQYF.

There are many counts of this clonotype. The chain couples TRBV20-1 to TRBJ2-7; D might be TRBD2 (6 bases). Trimming shortened V by 6 bases and J by 0 bases, and 9 bases separated the two germline ends. The length of the CDR3 is 12 residues. Germline V gives CDR1 DFQATT, CDR2 SNEGSKA (reference sequence). Written as DNA, the CDR3 is TGCAGTGCGCGGGACGACTCCTACGAGCAGTACTTC. It specifies CSARDDSYEQYF.